The next 17 T cell receptor beta chains were all read from a single sample in a study of beta chain features in type 1 diabetes. Sequencing targeted expressed TCRB transcripts, as all isolated RNA had been reverse transcribed. The table came from immunoSEQ multiplex PCR; TCRdb's copy has only in-frame clones and leaves some out. The table records tens of thousands of clones, around a third of them present only once. The sequenced sample was stem cell memory CD4+ T cells from blood. These TCRs come from a woman between 18 and 29 years old in good health.

This clone turned up a few times. V and J are TRBV18 and TRBJ1-2, with D maybe TRBD1 (6 bases). This CDR3 has 12 residues. Trimming removed 5 bases at V and 8 bases at J, with 12 bases between. Germline CDR1 KGHSH, CDR2 LQKENI. The CDR3 reads CASSTSTGGYTF. CDR3 DNA: TGTGCCAGCTCAACCTCGACAGGCGGCTACACCTTC.

This clone occurred a few times. This sequence joins TRBV4-1 and TRBJ2-3; 8 bases map to TRBD2. From germline, CDR1 is MGHRA and CDR2 YSYEKL. V lost 4 bases to trimming and J lost 0 bases; unmatched junction nucleotides: 6. This CDR3 has 16 amino acids. The chain's CDR3 is CASSLLAGTSTDTQYF. In nucleotides, the CDR3 is TGCGCCAGCAGCCTATTAGCGGGGACTAGCACAGATACGCAGTATTTT.

This clone was observed a few times. This chain joins TRBV2 and TRBJ2-7; TRBD1 is a possible D gene (5 bases). Trimming stripped 6 bases from V and 2 bases from J, with 8 bases between. The CDR3 is 12 amino acids. Germline CDR1 and CDR2: SNHLY and FYNNEI. This chain's CDR3 is CASSRDAYEQYF. CDR3 in DNA: TGTGCCAGCAGCAGGGATGCCTACGAGCAGTACTTC.

The chain carries TRBV7-2 and TRBJ2-3, with 10 bases matching TRBD2. Per the germline V gene, CDR1 is SGHTA and CDR2 is FQGNSA. V lost 6 bases and J lost 3; bases outside the gene matches: 9. The CDR3 consists of 16 residues. CDR3 in DNA: TGTGCCAGCAGACCTCACGGGACTAGCGAGACAGATACGCAGTATTTT. This gives the protein CASRPHGTSETDTQYF. The entire variable domain, with the rest obtained from reference TRBV7-2 and TRBJ2-3, is as follows: GAGVSQSPSNKVTEKGKDVELRCDPISGHTALYWYRQSLGQGLEFLIYFQGNSAPDKSGLPSDRFSAERTGGSVSTLTIQRTQQEDSAVYLCASRPHGTSETDTQYFGPGTRLTVL.

The chain carries TRBV6-6 and TRBJ2-7, with 8 bases identical to TRBD2. The CDR3 loop spans 11 amino acids. Germline lookup yields CDR1 MNHNY and CDR2 SVGAGI (reference sequence). Trimming cost V 5 bases and J 9 bases; bases outside gene matches: 3. The chain's CDR3 is CASSPGRVQYF. DNA of the CDR3: TGTGCCAGCAGTCCCGGGAGGGTGCAGTACTTC.

This clone occurred a few times. This CDR3 reads CASSEYLGGTGDEKLFF. In nucleotides, the CDR3 is TGTGCCAGCAGTGAATATTTGGGGGGGACAGGTGATGAAAAACTGTTTTTT. The gene calls are TRBV25-1 and TRBJ1-4; TRBD1 matches 8 bases. Trimming took 0 bases from V and 6 from J; bases not matched to a gene: 9. The CDR3 runs to 17 residues. CDR1 and CDR2 from the germline V gene are MGHDK and SYGVNS.

The gene calls are TRBV7-2 and TRBJ2-7; the match to TRBD2 covers 7 bases. Germline values: CDR1 SGHTA, CDR2 FQGNSA. J lost 6 bases, V lost 5 bases, and 13 bases had no gene match. There are 15 residues in the CDR3. The DNA for the CDR3 is TGTGCCAGCAGCGGGGGGGGGACCGTGTCTGCCGAGCAGTACTTC. It codes for CASSGGGTVSAEQYF.

This chain connects TRBV5-5 to TRBJ2-1; possibly TRBD1 for D (6 bases). V lost 1 base and J lost 3, with 11 bases in between. This CDR3 spans 15 amino acids. Germline values: CDR1 SGHKS, CDR2 YYEKEE (reference sequence). Written as DNA, the CDR3 is TGTGCCAGCAGCTTGAGTTGGGACATCTACAATGAGCAGTTCTTC. This gives the protein CASSLSWDIYNEQFF.

This clone occurred a few times. The rearrangement joins TRBV9 to TRBJ1-2; 7 bases agree with TRBD1. The trim removed 1 base at V and 2 bases at J, leaving 2 bases unmatched. Per the germline V gene, CDR1 is SGDLS and CDR2 is YYNGEE. The CDR3 has 14 amino acids. CDR3: CASSVWDRNYGYTF. The CDR3 coding sequence is TGTGCCAGCAGCGTATGGGACAGAAACTATGGCTACACCTTC.

This clone was picked up a small number of times. Written as DNA, the CDR3 is TGTGCCAGCAGCGGAGGGAGCGGGACCTACAATGAGCAGTTCTTC. Translation gives CASSGGSGTYNEQFF. The chain joins TRBV5-6 to TRBJ2-1; 7 positions match TRBD2. With 4 bases clipped from V and 2 bases from J, the junction kept 6 bases outside the gene matches. CDR3 length: 15 amino acids. Germline loops: CDR1 SGHDT, CDR2 YYEEEE.

The chain uses TRBV5-6 and TRBJ2-1; 7 bases align to TRBD2. The CDR3 consists of 15 residues. V dropped 9 bases and J dropped 7; count of bases not matched to a gene: 16. Germline CDR1 SGHDT, CDR2 YYEEEE. CDR3 DNA: TGTGCCACCAGAGGGTTCTGGCCCGGGGGGAATGAGCAGTTCTTC. It specifies CATRGFWPGGNEQFF.

This sequence joins TRBV7-9 and TRBJ1-1; 7 bases match TRBD1. The germline V gene encodes CDR1 SEHNR and CDR2 FQNEAQ (reference sequence). After removal of 3 bases from V and 4 bases from J, the junction contained 5 bases not matched to a gene. The CDR3 is 14 amino acids. The CDR3 spells CASSLVTGVTEAFF. CDR3 sequence (DNA): TGTGCCAGCAGCTTGGTTACAGGGGTCACTGAAGCTTTCTTT. Full variable domain (missing parts from reference TRBV7-9 and TRBJ1-1): DTGVSQNPRHKITKRGQNVTFRCDPISEHNRLYWYRQTLGQGPEFLTYFQNEAQLEKSRLLSDRFSAERPKGSFSTLEIQRTEQGDSAMYLCASSLVTGVTEAFFGQGTRLTVV.

The rearrangement joins TRBV9 to TRBJ2-7; TRBD1 agrees at 11 bases. Germline trimming cut 0 bases from V and 5 bases from J; bases unmatched to any gene: 7. CDR1 and CDR2 from the germline V gene are SGDLS and YYNGEE. The CDR3 consists of 16 residues. CDR3 bases: TGTGCCAGCAGCGTAGATGGGACAGGGGGGAACAACGAGCAGTACTTC. It codes for CASSVDGTGGNNEQYF.

The chain links TRBV7-9 to TRBJ2-3; 11 bases align to TRBD2. Germline V gene lookup returns CDR1 SEHNR and CDR2 FQNEAQ (reference sequence). V gave up 5 bases and J gave up 4 bases; unmatched junction bases: 5. The CDR3 extends over 15 amino acids. The CDR3 coding sequence is TGTGCCAGCAGCCCATTAGCGGGGGGGGCAGATACGCAGTATTTT. Encoded protein: CASSPLAGGADTQYF.

The V and J genes are TRBV12-2 and TRBJ2-1; TRBD1 is the table's D call, not checked against the DNA. TRBV12-2 is labeled a pseudogene. CDR3 length: 15 amino acids. CDR3 region: CASRPFGQNYNEQFF. The CDR3 region has the DNA TGTGCAAGTCGCCCCTTTGGGCAGAATTACAATGAGCAGTTCTTC.

The rearrangement links TRBV5-1 to TRBJ1-4; 9 bases align to TRBD1. With V trimmed by 4 bases and J by 7 bases, 8 bases remained unmatched. Germline values: CDR1 SGHRS, CDR2 YFSETQ. The CDR3 runs to 15 residues. The CDR3 loop is CASSHGTGLLEKLFF. DNA of the CDR3: TGCGCCAGCAGCCACGGGACAGGGCTGCTTGAAAAACTGTTTTTT.

This clone was counted a few times. The chain is built from TRBV5-6 and TRBJ1-2; 8 nucleotides agree with TRBD1. Germline CDR1 and CDR2: SGHDT and YYEEEE. The CDR3 is 14 residues long. V lost 0 bases to trimming and J lost 7 bases; unmatched junction nucleotides: 5. The CDR3 sequence is CASSLVRGQGGYTF. The CDR3 nucleotides are TGTGCCAGCAGCTTGGTCAGGGGGCAGGGTGGCTACACCTTC.